These T cell receptor beta chains were read from a single sample in a study of blood T cell repertoires in COVID-19. Libraries were prepared by immunoSEQ multiplex PCR; TCRdb keeps only in-frame clonotypes and omits some of them. The top ten clones hold 2.9% of a sample with 300,000 to 350,000 clones, roughly nine tenths of them seen once. The material sequenced was peripheral blood. These TCRs come from a woman in her twenties or thirties with COVID-19, enrolled during active disease. The conserved cysteine and the conserved F or W are not part of the CDR3 here.

V gene: TRBV6-2/TRBV6-3; J gene: TRBJ1-2; CDR3 protein: ASSYNGQGDYGYT
V gene: TRBV5-6; J gene: TRBJ2-1; CDR3 protein: ASSFLDRDWSYNEQF
V gene: TRBV24-1; J gene: TRBJ1-1; CDR3 protein: ATSDFGQGVTEAF
V gene: TRBV9; J gene: TRBJ1-5; CDR3 protein: ASGDSSNQPQH
V gene: TRBV27; J gene: TRBJ1-2; CDR3 protein: ASSMGGRRYT
V gene: TRBV14; J gene: TRBJ2-7; CDR3 protein: ASSQNGYEQY
V gene: TRBV15; J gene: TRBJ1-5; CDR3 protein: ATSGQDNQPQH
V gene: TRBV19; J gene: TRBJ2-2; CDR3 protein: ASTMVQGNTGELF
V gene: TRBV18; J gene: TRBJ2-7; CDR3 protein: ASSRDYSYEQY
V gene: TRBV21-1; J gene: TRBJ2-1; CDR3 protein: ASSTPRWQGREF
V gene: TRBV6-5; J gene: TRBJ1-1; CDR3 protein: ASSKPTPTSGEAF
V gene: TRBV6-5; J gene: TRBJ2-1; CDR3 protein: ASRKREHNEQF
V gene: TRBV20-1; J gene: TRBJ2-7; CDR3 protein: SASEAVYSYEQY
V gene: TRBV19; J gene: TRBJ2-1; CDR3 protein: ASNPGPSGTYNEQF
V gene: TRBV19; J gene: TRBJ1-1; CDR3 protein: ASSPGGASGEAF
V gene: TRBV27; J gene: TRBJ1-5; CDR3 protein: ASSRDRDSNQPQH
V gene: TRBV7-8; J gene: TRBJ2-3; CDR3 protein: ASSLGTGTDTQY
V gene: TRBV6-1; J gene: TRBJ1-1; CDR3 protein: ASSESDRRLNTEAF
V gene: TRBV4-1; J gene: TRBJ1-2; CDR3 protein: ASSQVIPYGYT
V gene: TRBV25-1; J gene: TRBJ1-6; CDR3 protein: ASSTRGSISSPLH
V gene: TRBV5-4; J gene: TRBJ1-2; CDR3 protein: ASSLVSANYGYT
V gene: TRBV27; J gene: TRBJ1-2; CDR3 protein: ASSLLGQANYGYT
V gene: TRBV7-2; J gene: TRBJ2-3; CDR3 protein: ASSSRKGGSRADTQY
V gene: TRBV7-9; J gene: TRBJ2-1; CDR3 protein: ASSPGGQYNEQF
V gene: TRBV5-6; J gene: TRBJ2-5; CDR3 protein: ASSLGTSGRVWETQY
V gene: TRBV27; J gene: TRBJ2-7; CDR3 protein: ASSRLAGASYGQY
V gene: TRBV5-1; J gene: TRBJ2-1; CDR3 protein: ASSSRSGTGGRDEQF
V gene: TRBV19; J gene: TRBJ1-6; CDR3 protein: ATTLGQHYNSPLH
V gene: TRBV30; J gene: TRBJ2-1; CDR3 protein: AWSGGLAGAEQF
V gene: TRBV5-4; J gene: TRBJ2-3; CDR3 protein: ASSPGMAGSTDTQY
V gene: TRBV6-1; J gene: TRBJ1-5; CDR3 protein: ASREQGAGGNQPQH
V gene: TRBV6-1; J gene: TRBJ1-2; CDR3 protein: ASSEAESGVESYT
V gene: TRBV19; J gene: TRBJ2-3; CDR3 protein: ASSSLFSGQAFTDTQY
V gene: TRBV11-2; J gene: TRBJ2-1; CDR3 protein: ASSHALGGSGEQF
V gene: TRBV6-5; J gene: TRBJ1-5; CDR3 protein: ASSYSRWSNQPQH
V gene: TRBV7-9; J gene: TRBJ1-6; CDR3 protein: ASSSPTGGNSPLH
V gene: TRBV30; J gene: TRBJ1-1; CDR3 protein: AWRRTWGTEAF
V gene: TRBV18; J gene: TRBJ2-7; CDR3 protein: ASSPSGGYEQY
V gene: TRBV11-2; J gene: TRBJ2-7; CDR3 protein: ASSSSSGSLYEQY
V gene: TRBV11-3; J gene: TRBJ2-3; CDR3 protein: ASSLAASTDTQY
V gene: TRBV30; J gene: TRBJ1-1; CDR3 protein: AGQLNTEAF
V gene: TRBV5-1; J gene: TRBJ2-6; CDR3 protein: ASSLGTVAGANVLT
V gene: TRBV2; J gene: TRBJ2-5; CDR3 protein: ASSLDRAQETQY
V gene: TRBV19; J gene: TRBJ2-7; CDR3 protein: ASSLSPKEIQY
V gene: TRBV7-9; J gene: TRBJ1-2; CDR3 protein: ASEDGRALYGYT